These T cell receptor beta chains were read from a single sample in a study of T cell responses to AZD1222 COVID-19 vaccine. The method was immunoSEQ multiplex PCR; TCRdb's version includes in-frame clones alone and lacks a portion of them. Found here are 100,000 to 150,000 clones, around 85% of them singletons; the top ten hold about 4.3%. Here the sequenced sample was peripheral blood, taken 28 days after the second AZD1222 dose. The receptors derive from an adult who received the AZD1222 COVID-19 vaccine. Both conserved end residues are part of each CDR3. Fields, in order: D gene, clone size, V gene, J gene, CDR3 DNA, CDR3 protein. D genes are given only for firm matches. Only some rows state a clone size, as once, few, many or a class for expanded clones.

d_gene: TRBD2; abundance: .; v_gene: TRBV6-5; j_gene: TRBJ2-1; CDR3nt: TGTGCCAGCAGTCCCGGGACTAGCACCTACAATGAGCAGTTCTTC; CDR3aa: CASSPGTSTYNEQFF
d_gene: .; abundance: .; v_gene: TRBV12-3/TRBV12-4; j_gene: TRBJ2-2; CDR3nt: TGTGCCAGCAGTGAGGGGTCCGGGGAGCTGTTTTTT; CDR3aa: CASSEGSGELFF
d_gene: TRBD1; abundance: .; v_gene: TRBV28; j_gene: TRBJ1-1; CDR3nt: TGTGCCAGCAGTGAGACAGGGGCGGACACTGAAGCTTTCTTT; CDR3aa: CASSETGADTEAFF
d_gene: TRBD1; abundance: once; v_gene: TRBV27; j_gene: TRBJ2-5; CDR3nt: TGTGCCAGCAGCTTAGACAGGGGGCCTGGAGAGACCCAGTACTTC; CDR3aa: CASSLDRGPGETQYF
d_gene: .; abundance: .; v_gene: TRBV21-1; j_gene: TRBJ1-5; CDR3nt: TGTGCCAGCAGTCCGCCGGGACAGGGGAACAATAGCAATCAGCCCCAGCATTTT; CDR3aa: CASSPPGQGNNSNQPQHF
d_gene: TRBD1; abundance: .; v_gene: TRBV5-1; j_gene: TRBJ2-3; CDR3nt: TGCGCCAGCAGACCGAGGACAGGGGGCCGTACAGATACGCAGTATTTT; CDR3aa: CASRPRTGGRTDTQYF
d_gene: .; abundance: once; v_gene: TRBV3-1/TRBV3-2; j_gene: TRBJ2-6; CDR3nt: TGTGCCAGCAGCCAAGTATTCCAGGGAAGCTCTGGGGCCAACGTCCTGACTTTC; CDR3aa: CASSQVFQGSSGANVLTF
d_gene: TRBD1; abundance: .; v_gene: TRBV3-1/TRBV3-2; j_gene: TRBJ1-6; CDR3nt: TGTGCCAGCAGCTTATCAAGACAGGGTATCCTCCACTTT; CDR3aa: CASSLSRQGILHF
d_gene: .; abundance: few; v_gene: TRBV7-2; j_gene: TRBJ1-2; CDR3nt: TGTGCCAGCAGCTCGGTGCGGGGATTCTCTTATGGCTACACCTTC; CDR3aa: CASSSVRGFSYGYTF
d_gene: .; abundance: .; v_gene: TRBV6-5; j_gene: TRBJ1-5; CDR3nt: TGTGCCAGCAGGAAAGAAGGCAATCAGCCCCAGCATTTT; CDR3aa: CASRKEGNQPQHF
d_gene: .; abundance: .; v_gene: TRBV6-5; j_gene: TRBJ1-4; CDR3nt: TGTGCCAGCAGCTGGGGGTCTAATGAAAAACTGTTTTTT; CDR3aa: CASSWGSNEKLFF
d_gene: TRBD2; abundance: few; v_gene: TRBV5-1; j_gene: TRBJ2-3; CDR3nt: TGCGCCAGCAGCACCTACGCGAGCGGGGGCACAGATACGCAGTATTTT; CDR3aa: CASSTYASGGTDTQYF
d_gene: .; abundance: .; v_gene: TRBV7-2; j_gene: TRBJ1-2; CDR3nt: TGTGCCAGCAGCTCCGCGTCACGGGGGAGGGGCTATGGCTACACCTTC; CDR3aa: CASSSASRGRGYGYTF
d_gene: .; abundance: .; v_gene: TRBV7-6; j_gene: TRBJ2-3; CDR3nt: TGTGCCAGCAGCTTAACAGGGCGCACAGATACGCAGTATTTT; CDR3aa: CASSLTGRTDTQYF
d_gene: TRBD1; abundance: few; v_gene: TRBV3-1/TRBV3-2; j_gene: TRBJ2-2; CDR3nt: TGTGCCAGCAGGCCGCAGGGGGCGCGGGGCACCGGGGAGCTGTTTTTT; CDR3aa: CASRPQGARGTGELFF
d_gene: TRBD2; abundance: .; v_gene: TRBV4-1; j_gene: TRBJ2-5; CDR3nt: TGCGCCAGCAGCCAAGATTTACTAGCGGGGCTCTCGGGGACCCAGTACTTC; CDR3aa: CASSQDLLAGLSGTQYF
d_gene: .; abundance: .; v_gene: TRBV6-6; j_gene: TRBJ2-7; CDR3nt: TGTGCCAGCACCCTGGGGGGGCGGTACGAGCAGTACTTC; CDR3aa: CASTLGGRYEQYF
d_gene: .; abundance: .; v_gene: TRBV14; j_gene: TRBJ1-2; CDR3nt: TGTGCCAGCAGCCTCCGTGCTCGCTATGGCTACACCTTC; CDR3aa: CASSLRARYGYTF
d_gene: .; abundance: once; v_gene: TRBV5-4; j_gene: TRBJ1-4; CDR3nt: TGTGCCAGCACCGTGACAGGTTCGACTAATGAAAAACTGTTTTTT; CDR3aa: CASTVTGSTNEKLFF
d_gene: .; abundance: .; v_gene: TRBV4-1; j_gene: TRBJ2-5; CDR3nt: TGCGCCAGCAGCCAGACGTCCGGGATCCAGGAGACCCAGTACTTC; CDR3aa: CASSQTSGIQETQYF
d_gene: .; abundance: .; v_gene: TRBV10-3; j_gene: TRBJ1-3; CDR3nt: TGTGCCATCAGTGATGGCTCTGGAAACACCATATATTTT; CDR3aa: CAISDGSGNTIYF
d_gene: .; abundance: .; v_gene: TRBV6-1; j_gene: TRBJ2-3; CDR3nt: TGTGCCAGCAGTGAACGGGGAGATACGCAGTATTTT; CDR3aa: CASSERGDTQYF
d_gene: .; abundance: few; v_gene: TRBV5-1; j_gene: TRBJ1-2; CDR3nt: TGCGCCGGCAACAGGGAGGGGTATGGCTACACCTTC; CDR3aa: CAGNREGYGYTF
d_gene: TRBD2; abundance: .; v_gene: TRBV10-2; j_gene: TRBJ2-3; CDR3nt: TGCGCCATCCGCCGGGGGGGGCAGAGAGATACGCAGTATTTT; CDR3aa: CAIRRGGQRDTQYF
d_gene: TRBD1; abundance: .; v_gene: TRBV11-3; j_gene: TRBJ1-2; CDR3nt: TGTGCCAGCAGCTTAGGTGACAGGGCACGAAACACCTTC; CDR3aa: CASSLGDRARNTF
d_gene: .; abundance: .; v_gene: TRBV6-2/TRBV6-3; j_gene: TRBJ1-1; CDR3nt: TGTGCCAGCAGTGCGGGAGGGATCACTGAAGCTTTCTTT; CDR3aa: CASSAGGITEAFF
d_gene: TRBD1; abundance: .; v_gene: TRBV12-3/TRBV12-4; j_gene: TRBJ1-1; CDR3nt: TGTGCCAGCAGTTTACTCGGCAGGGGGCTTGGTTTT; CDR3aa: CASSLLGRGLGF
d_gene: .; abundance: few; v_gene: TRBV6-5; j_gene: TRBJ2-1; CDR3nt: TGTGCCAGCAGCCCGATAAAGGGCAATGAGCAGTTCTTC; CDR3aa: CASSPIKGNEQFF
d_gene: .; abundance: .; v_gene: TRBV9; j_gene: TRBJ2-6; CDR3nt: TGTGCCAGCAGCGTAGCCGGGTCTGGGGCCAACGTCCTGACTTTC; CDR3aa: CASSVAGSGANVLTF
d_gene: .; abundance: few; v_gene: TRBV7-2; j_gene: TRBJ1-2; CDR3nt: TGTGCCAGCTACCTGATTACTCCTCTCGACTATGGCTACACCTTC; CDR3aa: CASYLITPLDYGYTF
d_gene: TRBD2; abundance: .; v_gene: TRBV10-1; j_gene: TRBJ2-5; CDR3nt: TGCGCCAGCAGGCCGGGACTAGCGGAGAAAGAGACCCAGTACTTC; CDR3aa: CASRPGLAEKETQYF
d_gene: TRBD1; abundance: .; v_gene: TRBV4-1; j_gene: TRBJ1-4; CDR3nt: TGCGCCAGCAGCCAAGCCCAGGGGGCCTCTAATGAAAAACTGTTTTTT; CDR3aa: CASSQAQGASNEKLFF
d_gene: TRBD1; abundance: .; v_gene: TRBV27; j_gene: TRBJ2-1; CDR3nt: TGTGCCAGCAGTTCCCTGACAGGGAGCTCCTACAATGAGCAGTTCTTC; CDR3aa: CASSSLTGSSYNEQFF
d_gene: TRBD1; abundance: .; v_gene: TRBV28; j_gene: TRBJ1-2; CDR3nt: TGTGCCAGCAAGCCCACTCCAGGGACAGGGTTAGGCTACACCTTC; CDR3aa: CASKPTPGTGLGYTF
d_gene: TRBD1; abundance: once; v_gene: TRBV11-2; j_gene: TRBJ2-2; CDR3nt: TGTGCCAGCAGCCCTCTGACAGGGGGCGTTGGCGGGGAGCTGTTTTTT; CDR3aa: CASSPLTGGVGGELFF
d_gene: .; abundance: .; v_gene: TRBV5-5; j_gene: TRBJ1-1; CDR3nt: TGTGCCAGCAGCTTGCAATGGGGAAACACTGAAGCTTTCTTT; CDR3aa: CASSLQWGNTEAFF
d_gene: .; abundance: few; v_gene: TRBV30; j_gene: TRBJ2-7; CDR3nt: TGTGCCTGGAGGCCTAAAGGCCGGGGCGGAGGGTCCTACGAGCAGTACTTC; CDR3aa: CAWRPKGRGGGSYEQYF
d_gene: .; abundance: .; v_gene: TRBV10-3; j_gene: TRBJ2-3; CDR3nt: TGTGCCATCAAGGGGTCATTTAGCACAGATACGCAGTATTTT; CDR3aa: CAIKGSFSTDTQYF
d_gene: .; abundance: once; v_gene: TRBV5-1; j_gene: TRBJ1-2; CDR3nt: TGCGCCAGCAGCTTGGCCCCGGCCAGGGGCGATGGCTACACCTTC; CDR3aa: CASSLAPARGDGYTF
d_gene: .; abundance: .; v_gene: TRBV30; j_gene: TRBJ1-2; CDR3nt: TGTGCCTGGACTTGGGGGAGCTATGGCTACACCTTC; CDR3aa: CAWTWGSYGYTF
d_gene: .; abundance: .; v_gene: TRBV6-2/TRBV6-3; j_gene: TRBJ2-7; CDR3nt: TGTGCCAGCAGTTACGGCTTCGCAGGGGCGTCGGACGAGCAGTACTTC; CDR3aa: CASSYGFAGASDEQYF
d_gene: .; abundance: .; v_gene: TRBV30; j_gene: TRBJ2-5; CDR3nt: TGTGCCTGGAGCTCGGCCCGACTAGTCCGGGAGACCCAGTACTTC; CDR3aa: CAWSSARLVRETQYF
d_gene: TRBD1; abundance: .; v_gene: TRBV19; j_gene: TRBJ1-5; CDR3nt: TGTGCCAGTAGTCCCAACCTGGACAGGGATCAGCCCCAGCATTTT; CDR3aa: CASSPNLDRDQPQHF
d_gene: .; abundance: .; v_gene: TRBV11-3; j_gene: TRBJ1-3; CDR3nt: TGTGCCAGCAGCTTCGACAGGGGAAACACCATATATTTT; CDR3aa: CASSFDRGNTIYF
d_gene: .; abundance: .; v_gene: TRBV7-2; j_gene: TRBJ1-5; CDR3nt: TGTGCCAGCAGCTTACAGCCGGGACGCTATAGCAATCAGCCCCAGCATTTT; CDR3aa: CASSLQPGRYSNQPQHF
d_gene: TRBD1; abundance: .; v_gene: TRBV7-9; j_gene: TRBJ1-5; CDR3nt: TGTGCCAGCAGCCTGGGACAGGGATTAAATCAGCCCCAGCATTTT; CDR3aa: CASSLGQGLNQPQHF
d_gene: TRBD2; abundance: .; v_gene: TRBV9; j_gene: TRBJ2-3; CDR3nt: TGTGCCAGCAAACCTAGCGGGGGGGCGGCAGATACGCAGTATTTT; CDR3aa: CASKPSGGAADTQYF
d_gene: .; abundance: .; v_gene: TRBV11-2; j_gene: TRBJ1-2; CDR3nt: TGTGTCAGCAGCTCAAACAGGGTTAACTATGGCTACACCTTC; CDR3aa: CVSSSNRVNYGYTF
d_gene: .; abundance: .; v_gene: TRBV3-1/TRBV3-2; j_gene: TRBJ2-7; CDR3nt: TGTGCCAGCAGCCAAGATCAGGGCGGTACCTACGAGCAGTACTTC; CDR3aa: CASSQDQGGTYEQYF
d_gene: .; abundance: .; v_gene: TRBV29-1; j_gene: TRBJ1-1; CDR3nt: TGCAGCGTTGTACGAGGCACTGAAGCTTTCTTT; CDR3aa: CSVVRGTEAFF
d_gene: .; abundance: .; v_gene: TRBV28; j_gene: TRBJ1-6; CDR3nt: TGTGCCAGCAGGGGCCCGTCAAGCTATAATTCACCCCTCCACTTT; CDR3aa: CASRGPSSYNSPLHF
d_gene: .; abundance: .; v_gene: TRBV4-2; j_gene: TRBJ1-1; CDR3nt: TGTGCCAGCAGCCTCCTGACGGAGCTGAACACTGAAGCTTTCTTT; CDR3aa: CASSLLTELNTEAFF